The 25 T cell receptor beta chains presented below share a single source sample, sequenced in a study of cytomegalovirus exposure and HLA in healthy donors. PCR was performed using 60 Vbeta and 13 Jbeta primers. Clones were sequenced by immunoSEQ multiplex PCR, and TCRdb holds only the in-frame ones, with some missing. The sample comprises some 190,000 clones, approximately 80% of which are singletons, and 1.5% to 2% rests with the top ten. The sample consisted of PBMCs. The receptor source for this set is a man aged 18 to 30 in good health and CMV-seronegative.

The genes are TRBV9 and TRBJ2-1; 10 nucleotides align to TRBD2. Germline V lookup: CDR1 SGDLS, CDR2 YYNGEE. The junction had 3 bases not matched to a gene; V was cut back by 2 bases and J by 4 bases. CDR3 length: 15 amino acids. DNA for the CDR3: TGTGCCAGCAGCGTTGGAGCGGGGGGGTACAATGAGCAGTTCTTC. It translates to CASSVGAGGYNEQFF.

The CDR3 DNA follows: TGTGCCAGCCAGGATGCCAACGTCCTGACTTTC. It encodes CASQDANVLTF. This chain joins TRBV28 and TRBJ2-6; D is ambiguous. The V end lost 8 bases, the J end lost 7 bases, and 6 bases lay between the germline ends. The CDR3 is 11 amino acids. Germline loops: CDR1 MDHEN, CDR2 SYDVKM.

V gene TRBV29-1 combines with J gene TRBJ2-7; no definite D call. This CDR3 is 11 amino acids long. Germline V lookup: CDR1 SQVTM, CDR2 ANQGSEA. Trimming left V 3 bases short and J 5 bases short, with 8 bases between. Written as DNA, the CDR3 is TGCAGCGTTGATGTACTCAACGAGCAGTACTTC. Amino acid sequence: CSVDVLNEQYF.

This sequence joins TRBV7-9 and TRBJ2-5; D is perhaps TRBD1 (7 bases). The CDR3 totals 16 residues. V dropped 6 bases and J dropped 7 bases, with 24 bases sitting between them. Germline V gene sequence: CDR1 SEHNR, CDR2 FQNEAQ (reference sequence). CDR3 sequence reads: CASSFTGAPGDATQYF. Written as DNA, the CDR3 is TGTGCCAGCAGTTTTACAGGGGCGCCGGGAGATGCGACCCAGTACTTC.

The V call is TRBV5-1, the J call TRBJ2-3; TRBD1 matches 10 bases. The ends lost 3 bases at V and 0 bases at J; junction bases unmatched: 10. Germline V gives CDR1 SGHRS, CDR2 YFSETQ. CDR3 length: 18 amino acids. CDR3 protein: CASSSGQGGSLSTDTQYF. In nucleotides, the CDR3 is TGCGCCAGCAGCTCCGGACAGGGGGGCTCCCTTAGCACAGATACGCAGTATTTT.

This CDR3 is CASSPGVAGYEQYF. DNA of the CDR3: TGTGCCAGCAGTCCTGGGGTAGCGGGGTACGAGCAGTACTTC. V and J are TRBV7-2 and TRBJ2-7, with 8 bases that match TRBD2. Germline-derived CDR1 and CDR2 are SGHTA and FQGNSA. The J segment lost 4 bases and the V segment lost 6 bases, leaving 8 bases of the junction unmatched. This CDR3 is built from 14 residues.

V is TRBV20-1 and J is TRBJ1-1; D call uncertain. The CDR3 sequence is 11 residues long. Germline V gene lookup returns CDR1 DFQATT and CDR2 SNEGSKA (reference sequence). Trimming took 0 bases from V and 7 from J, leaving 6 bases between them. The CDR3 reads CSARDFGEAFF. CDR3 in DNA: TGCAGTGCTAGAGATTTCGGTGAAGCTTTCTTT.

The chain has TRBV28 and TRBJ1-5; 7 bases are shared with TRBD1. From germline, CDR1 is MDHEN and CDR2 SYDVKM. This CDR3 contains 17 residues. V shed 3 bases, J shed 0 bases, and the junction held 8 bases outside the gene matches. For the CDR3, the DNA is TGTGCCAGCAGTTTTGGTGGGACAGCCTTTAGCAATCAGCCCCAGCATTTT. Encoded protein: CASSFGGTAFSNQPQHF.

This clone occurred a few times. This chain joins TRBV5-6 and TRBJ2-7; TRBD1 is a possible D gene (6 bases). Germline-derived CDR1 and CDR2 are SGHDT and YYEEEE. V was pared by 2 bases and J by 1 base, with 10 bases between. The CDR3 totals 14 residues. The CDR3 sequence: CASSFIRGSYEQYF. In DNA form, the CDR3 reads TGTGCCAGCAGCTTCATCAGGGGATCCTACGAGCAGTACTTC. The whole variable domain, filled in from reference TRBV5-6 and TRBJ2-7, reads DAGVTQSPTHLIKTRGQQVTLRCSPKSGHDTVSWYQQALGQGPQFIFQYYEEEERQRGNFPDRFSGHQFPNYSSELNVNALLLGDSALYLCASSFIRGSYEQYFGPGTRLTVT.

The V and J genes are TRBV5-1 and TRBJ2-1; 11 nucleotides agree with TRBD1. CDR3 length: 15 residues. CDR1 and CDR2 from the germline V gene are SGHRS and YFSETQ. Trimming took 4 bases from V and 9 from J; bases not matched to a gene: 9. The CDR3, as DNA: TGCGCCAGCAGCGGGACGGGACAGGGGGGCGGTGAGCAGTTCTTC. Protein product: CASSGTGQGGGEQFF.

The rearrangement uses TRBV18 and TRBJ2-3; 11 nucleotides agree with TRBD2. CDR1 is KGHSH, CDR2 LQKENI, per germline. The CDR3 is 18 amino acids. The J segment lost 5 bases and the V segment lost 1 base, leaving 11 bases of the junction unmatched. CDR3 residues: CASSPLPGTSGGGDTQYF. DNA for the CDR3: TGTGCCAGCTCACCACTACCCGGGACTAGCGGTGGTGGAGATACGCAGTATTTT. Using reference TRBV18 and TRBJ2-3 for the parts outside the CDR3, the full variable domain is NAGVMQNPRHLVRRRGQEARLRCSPMKGHSHVYWYRQLPEEGLKFMVYLQKENIIDESGMPKERFSAEFPKEGPSILRIQQVVRGDSAAYFCASSPLPGTSGGGDTQYFGPGTRLTVL.

The chain has TRBV15 and TRBJ1-5; D may be TRBD1 (6 bases). Deletions cut 0 bases from V and 0 bases from J, with 12 bases between. CDR1 LNHNV and CDR2 YYDKDF come from the germline V gene (reference sequence). The CDR3 loop spans 17 amino acids. CDR3 nucleotides: TGTGCCACCAGCAGAGATTACAGGGAATTTAGCAATCAGCCCCAGCATTTT. Its translation: CATSRDYREFSNQPQHF.

The chain recombines TRBV7-2 with TRBJ2-2; a weak D match, TRBD1 (5 bases). V was pared by 1 base and J by 6 bases, with 18 bases between. Germline assignment: CDR1 SGHTA and CDR2 FQGNSA. CDR3 size: 17 residues. CDR3 protein: CASSLGVQVKGPGELFF. CDR3 in DNA: TGTGCCAGCAGCTTAGGGGTACAGGTGAAGGGCCCCGGGGAGCTGTTTTTT. Together with reference TRBV7-2 and TRBJ2-2, the CDR3 gives the full variable domain: GAGVSQSPSNKVTEKGKDVELRCDPISGHTALYWYRQSLGQGLEFLIYFQGNSAPDKSGLPSDRFSAERTGGSVSTLTIQRTQQEDSAVYLCASSLGVQVKGPGELFFGEGSRLTVL.

This chain connects TRBV4-2 to TRBJ2-7; tentative D call: TRBD2 (5 bases). Trimming removed 4 bases from V and 5 bases from J, with 27 bases in between. Germline loops: CDR1 LGHNA, CDR2 YNFKEQ. CDR3 size: 18 residues. The CDR3 region has the DNA TGTGCCAGCAGCCCCACGGCCGGGGAAAGTAGGGCTAAAGACGAGCAGTACTTC. The encoded protein is CASSPTAGESRAKDEQYF.

This clone was detected once. The chain links TRBV28 to TRBJ2-3; maybe TRBD1 (5 bases). The V gene's germline CDR1 is MDHEN and CDR2 SYDVKM. Trimming cost V 1 base and J 5 bases, with 10 bases left between them. This CDR3 contains 14 residues. The CDR3 coding sequence is TGTGCCAGCAGTTTATCAGGGCCAGGAGATACGCAGTATTTT. The encoded protein is CASSLSGPGDTQYF.

Points on this clone: The junction and the germline gene differ at one end; a read error may be behind it. The chain uses TRBV4-1 and TRBJ2-3; TRBD1 aligns across 11 bases. The CDR3 sequence is 15 residues long. CDR1 and CDR2 (germline): MGHRA, YSYEKL. CDR3 bases: TGTGCCAGCAGCCAAGATGGACAGGGGGCGGATACGCAGTATTTT. Amino acid sequence: CASSQDGQGADTQYF.

The V and J genes are TRBV7-9 and TRBJ2-1; TRBD2 is a possible D gene (5 bases). The germline V and J ends were trimmed by 3 bases and 7 bases, with 16 bases remaining between them. Germline-derived CDR1 and CDR2 are SEHNR and FQNEAQ (reference sequence). The CDR3 consists of 15 residues. CDR3 sequence (DNA): TGTGCCAGCAGCTTTTCGAGCGGCCTTCGGAATGAGCAGTTCTTC. It codes for CASSFSSGLRNEQFF.

The table lists this clone with a count of one. This chain joins TRBV5-1 and TRBJ2-7; 7 bases fit TRBD1. V gave up 4 bases and J gave up 2 bases; unmatched junction bases: 6. This CDR3 comprises 14 residues. CDR1 and CDR2 from the germline V gene are SGHRS and YFSETQ. In DNA form, the CDR3 reads TGCGCCAGCAGCCTCGCCGGGACAGCCTACGAGCAGTACTTC. Protein product: CASSLAGTAYEQYF.

The chain uses TRBV10-3 and TRBJ2-1, with 8 positions matching TRBD2. The CDR3 runs 13 residues. The V and J ends lost 10 bases and 3 bases, in that order; junction bases with no gene match: 5. The germline CDR1 and CDR2 sequences are ENHRY and SYGVKD. CDR3 loop: CATRGTSYNEQFF. The CDR3, as DNA: TGTGCCACGCGGGGGACTAGCTACAATGAGCAGTTCTTC.

A word on this clone: This sample includes further DNA sequences coding for the same CDR3. The chain joins TRBV5-1 to TRBJ2-1; 8 bases fit TRBD2. V lost 2 bases and J lost 6; bases outside the gene matches: 7. Germline-derived CDR1 and CDR2 are SGHRS and YFSETQ. The CDR3 covers 15 residues. In nucleotides, the CDR3 is TGCGCCAGCAGCTTAGTTGCGGGGGGACCCAATGAGCAGTTCTTC. This sequence encodes CASSLVAGGPNEQFF.

The chain couples TRBV7-9 to TRBJ1-1; 8 bases map to TRBD1. CDR3 length: 15 residues. Trimming at V came to 2 bases and at J to 4 bases, leaving 6 bases not matched to a gene. In germline, CDR1 is SEHNR, CDR2 FQNEAQ (reference sequence). The CDR3 bases are TGTGCCAGCAGCTTACCCGACAGGGGTGGCACTGAAGCTTTCTTT. This translates into CASSLPDRGGTEAFF.

Only a few counts were recorded for this clone. J is TRBJ1-6 and V is TRBV30; the D is unclear. Germline CDR1 is GTSNPN and CDR2 is SVGIG (reference sequence). V was trimmed by 5 bases and J by 1 base, leaving 15 bases between them. The CDR3 contains 16 residues. The CDR3 DNA reads TGTGCCTGGGGCGGGCTGGGAGCGTCCTATAATTCACCCCTCCACTTT. It yields the protein CAWGGLGASYNSPLHF.

This sequence joins TRBV9 and TRBJ2-2, with TRBD2 as a possible D gene (5 bases). The V gene lost 6 bases and the J gene lost 7 bases, with 7 bases spanning the gap. The CDR3 loop spans 11 amino acids. Germline V gene data show CDR1 as SGDLS and CDR2 as YYNGEE. For the CDR3, the DNA is TGTGCCAGCACCCGGGACGGGGAGCTGTTTTTT. Translated: CASTRDGELFF.

CDR3: CASSSQGANYGYTF. The CDR3 coding sequence is TGTGCCAGCAGCTCACAGGGAGCTAACTATGGCTACACCTTC. V is TRBV7-9 and J is TRBJ1-2; D might be TRBD1 (6 bases). V was shortened by 4 bases and J by 0 bases, with 9 bases between the two germline ends. This CDR3 comprises 14 residues. Germline values: CDR1 SEHNR, CDR2 FQNEAQ (reference sequence). Together with reference TRBV7-9 and TRBJ1-2, the CDR3 gives the full variable domain: DTGVSQNPRHKITKRGQNVTFRCDPISEHNRLYWYRQTLGQGPEFLTYFQNEAQLEKSRLLSDRFSAERPKGSFSTLEIQRTEQGDSAMYLCASSSQGANYGYTFGSGTRLTVV.

This chain joins TRBV6-4 and TRBJ2-1, with 12 nucleotides matching TRBD2. V gave up 8 bases and J gave up 13 bases; unmatched junction bases: 9. Germline V gene lookup returns CDR1 MRHNA and CDR2 SNTAGT. CDR3 length equals 13 residues. The CDR3, as DNA: TGTGCCAGCGGGGGACTAGCGGGTGCCCTCCAGTTCTTC. Encoded protein: CASGGLAGALQFF.